Each of the 3 T cell receptor beta chains below was sequenced from the same sample in a study of post-analysis software for immune sequencing data. Study-wide results and limits: Roughly five TRBV segments, including TRBV5-6, TRBV5-1 and TRBV20-1, were more frequent in patients than controls.

Sequencing libraries made from TCR beta cDNA carried unique molecular identifiers. MiXCR, run by TCRdb on the PCR reads, gives a single entry per CDR3 protein. The data show about 820,000 distinct CDR3 sequences, about 57% seen once. Their target antigens are unknown. Sequences were obtained from blood. All receptors come from a girl aged 5-17 years with multiple sclerosis.

The CDR3 region has the DNA TGCAGCGGGCTCATGGCAGGGGGCCAAGAGACCCAGTACTTC. Its translation: CSGLMAGGQETQYF. The chain uses TRBV29-1 and TRBJ2-5; 7 nucleotides line up with TRBD1. CDR1 SQVTM and CDR2 ANQGSEA come from the germline V gene. The CDR3 has 14 amino acids. V lost 7 bases and J lost 1; bases outside the gene matches: 9.

The CDR3 DNA sequence: TGCGCCAGCAGTAAAACTAGCGGGGTTAGCACAGATACGCAGTATTTT. This encodes CASSKTSGVSTDTQYF. The chain links TRBV10-2 to TRBJ2-3, with TRBD2 matching over 10 bases. CDR3 length equals 16 residues. After removal of 5 bases from V and 0 bases from J, the junction contained 5 bases not matched to a gene. Germline lookup yields CDR1 WSHSY and CDR2 SAAADI.

This rearrangement joins TRBV5-1 to TRBJ2-3; 10 nucleotides match TRBD2. The V gene's germline CDR1 is SGHRS and CDR2 YFSETQ. V shed 0 bases and J 5 bases; nucleotides not matched to a gene: 9. The CDR3 totals 17 residues. The CDR3 region is CASSLETAGGPQDTQYF. DNA for the CDR3: TGCGCCAGCAGCTTGGAAACAGCGGGAGGGCCTCAAGATACGCAGTATTTT.